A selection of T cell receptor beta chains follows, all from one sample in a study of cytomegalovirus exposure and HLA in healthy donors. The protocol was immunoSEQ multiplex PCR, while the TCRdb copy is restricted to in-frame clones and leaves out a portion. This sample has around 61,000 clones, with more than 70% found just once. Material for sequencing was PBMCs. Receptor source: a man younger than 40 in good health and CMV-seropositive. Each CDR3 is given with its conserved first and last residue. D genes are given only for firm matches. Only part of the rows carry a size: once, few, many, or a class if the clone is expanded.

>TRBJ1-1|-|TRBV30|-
TGTGCCTGGGAACCGGGATTCCGGGCCGGAGCTTTCTTT
CAWEPGFRAGAFF
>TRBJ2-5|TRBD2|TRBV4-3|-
TGCGCCAGCAGCCAAGGGGGACTAGCGGGAGGTCACGAGACCCAGTACTTC
CASSQGGLAGGHETQYF
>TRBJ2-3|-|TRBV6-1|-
TGTGCCAGCAGTGAAGGCAGGGGAGATACGCAGTATTTT
CASSEGRGDTQYF
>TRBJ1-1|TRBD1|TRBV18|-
TGTGCCAGCTCACCAAGGACAGGGGAGAACACTGAAGCTTTCTTT
CASSPRTGENTEAFF
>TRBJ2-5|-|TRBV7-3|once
TGTGCCAGCAGCCCAATAGGGGGGGGGCAAGAAGAGACCCAGTACTTC
CASSPIGGGQEETQYF
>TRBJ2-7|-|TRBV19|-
TGTGCCAGTAAGACAGGTAGGGTCGGAGACGAGCAGTACTTC
CASKTGRVGDEQYF
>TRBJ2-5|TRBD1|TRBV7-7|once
TGTGCTAGCAGCTTAGGGACAGAAGAGACCCAGTACTTC
CASSLGTEETQYF
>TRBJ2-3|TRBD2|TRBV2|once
TGTGCCAGCAGTGAAGGGGAGGGGACGGGCACAGATACGCAGTATTTT
CASSEGEGTGTDTQYF
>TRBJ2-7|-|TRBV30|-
TGTGCCTGGTGTAGGGGTCACCCCCTCTACGAGCAGTACTTC
CAWCRGHPLYEQYF
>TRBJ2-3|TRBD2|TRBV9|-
TGTGCCAGCAGCCCCGGGACTAGCCTCCCCGGAGATACGCAGTATTTT
CASSPGTSLPGDTQYF
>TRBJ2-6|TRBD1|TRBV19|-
TGTGCCAGTAAATCGGACAGGCTTTCCTCTGGGGCCAACGTCCTGACTTTC
CASKSDRLSSGANVLTF
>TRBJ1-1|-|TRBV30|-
TGTGCCTTAACAGAGTTCGAGAACACTGAAGCTTTCTTT
CALTEFENTEAFF
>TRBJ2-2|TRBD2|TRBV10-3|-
TGTGCCATCAGTAGCGGACTAGCGGAGCCCGGGGAGCTGTTTTTT
CAISSGLAEPGELFF
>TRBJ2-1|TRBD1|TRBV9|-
TGTGCCAGCAGCCCGTGGACAGGGGCGCCCAATGAGCAGTTCTTC
CASSPWTGAPNEQFF
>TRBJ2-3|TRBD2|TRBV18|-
TGTGCCAGCTCACCCCTCTCCGAAGGCGGGAGGACAGATACGCAGTATTTT
CASSPLSEGGRTDTQYF
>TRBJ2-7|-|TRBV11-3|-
TGTGCCAGCTCGCGCCGGGGAACCTACGAGCAGTACTTC
CASSRRGTYEQYF
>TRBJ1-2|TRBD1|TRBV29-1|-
TGCAGCGTTGAAGACTTACCGACAGGGTGGGGATATGGCTACACCTTC
CSVEDLPTGWGYGYTF
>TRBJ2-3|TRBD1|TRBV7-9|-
TGTGCCAGCAGCCCTTGGAGGACAGGGGGCAGTCCGCAGTATTTT
CASSPWRTGGSPQYF
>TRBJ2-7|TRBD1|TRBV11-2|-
TGTGCCAGCAGCTTTACAGGGGGGTCCTACGAGCAGTACTTC
CASSFTGGSYEQYF
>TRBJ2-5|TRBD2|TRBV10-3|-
TGTGCCACGGGACTAGCGGGAGTTCAAGAGACCCAGTACTTC
CATGLAGVQETQYF
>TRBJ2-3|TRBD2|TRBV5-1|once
TGCGCCAGCAGCTTGAGGACTAGCGCTAGCACAGATACGCAGTATTTT
CASSLRTSASTDTQYF
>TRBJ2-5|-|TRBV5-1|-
TGCGCCAGCAGCTTGCTAGCCGAAGAGACCCAGTACTTC
CASSLLAEETQYF
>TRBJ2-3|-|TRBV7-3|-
TGTGCCAGCAGCTGGACACCGGAAAACACAGATACGCAGTATTTT
CASSWTPENTDTQYF
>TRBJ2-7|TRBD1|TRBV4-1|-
TGCGCCAGCAGGGGGACAGGGGGGGACCGAGACGAGCAGTACTTC
CASRGTGGDRDEQYF
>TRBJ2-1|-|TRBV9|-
TGTGCCAGCAGCAAGGGAGCGGAGATATACAATGAGCAGTTCTTC
CASSKGAEIYNEQFF
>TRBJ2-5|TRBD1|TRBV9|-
TGTGCCAGCAGCGGGCAGGGGGTAGGAGAGACCCAGTACTTC
CASSGQGVGETQYF
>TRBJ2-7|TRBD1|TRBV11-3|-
TGTGCCAGCAGTTCTCACCGGGACAGGGACTACGAGCAGTACTTC
CASSSHRDRDYEQYF
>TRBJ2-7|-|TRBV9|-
TGTGCCAGCAGCTCTGGACAGCTCCCCACTACCTACGAGCAGTACTTC
CASSSGQLPTTYEQYF
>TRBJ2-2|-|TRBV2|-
TGTGCCAGCAGTTCCCAGGGGTCGGACGGGGAGCTGTTTTTT
CASSSQGSDGELFF
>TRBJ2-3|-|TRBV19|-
TGTGCCAGTAGTATAGAGGGGGGTCCCACAGATACGCAGTATTTT
CASSIEGGPTDTQYF
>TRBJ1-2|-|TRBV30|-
TGTGCCTGGAAACCCCTTGACAGGACGAACTATGGCTACACCTTC
CAWKPLDRTNYGYTF
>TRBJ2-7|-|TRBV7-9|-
TGTGCCATTTGGAGTGGGGCAACCTACGAGCAGTACTTC
CAIWSGATYEQYF
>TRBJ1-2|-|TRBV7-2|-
TGTGCCAGCAGCCCAGAAGGGAGGGCTAACTATGGCTACACCTTC
CASSPEGRANYGYTF
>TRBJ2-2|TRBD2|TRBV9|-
TGTGCCAGCAGCGTATGGCTAGCGGGAGGCCCCGGGGAGCTGTTTTTT
CASSVWLAGGPGELFF
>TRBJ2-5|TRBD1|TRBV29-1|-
TGCAGCGTTGACCGGGACAGACAAGAGACCCAGTACTTC
CSVDRDRQETQYF
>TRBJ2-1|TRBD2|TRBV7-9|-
TGTTCCAGCAGCTCATCTAGCGGGATGTCCTACAATGAGCAGTTCTTC
CSSSSSSGMSYNEQFF
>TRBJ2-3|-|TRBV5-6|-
TGTGCCAGCAGCTTGGTAGGGGCCCCCTCGGGTTTCACAGATACGCAGTATTTT
CASSLVGAPSGFTDTQYF
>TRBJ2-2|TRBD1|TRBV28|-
TGTGCCAGCAGCCCGACAGGGCTCGGGGAGCTGTTTTTT
CASSPTGLGELFF
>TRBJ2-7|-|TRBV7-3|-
TGTGCCAGCAGCTTAGACCCACAGAGCTCCTACGAGCAGTACTTC
CASSLDPQSSYEQYF
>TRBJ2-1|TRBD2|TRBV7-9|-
TGTGCCAGCAGCTTGAGTCTAGCGGACAATGAGCAGTTCTTC
CASSLSLADNEQFF
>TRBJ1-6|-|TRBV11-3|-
TGTGCCAGCAGCTTAAATAGGAGGGGGGGTAATTCACCCCTCCACTTT
CASSLNRRGGNSPLHF
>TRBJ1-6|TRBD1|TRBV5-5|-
TGTGCCAGCAGCTTCTTCTTGGACAGGGCGGGTTCACCCCTCCACTTT
CASSFFLDRAGSPLHF